This TCR beta chain was captured in a study of T-cell memory formation after mild COVID-19. Study summary: TCR clusters largely stayed donor specific. Findings of the study overall: Contracting CD4+ clones were located mainly in CM and EM, and CD8+ clones in EMRA. Clones that contracted from day 15 to 85 had balanced CD4/CD8; later expanders were CD4+ biased.

Libraries for TCRalpha and TCRbeta carried sample barcodes and unique molecular identifiers via 5'RACE. TCRdb recomputed calls from the 5' RACE reads with MiXCR, one row per CDR3 protein. This table holds about 280,000 distinct CDR3 sequences, around 8% found once. This clonotype was recorded at least ten times. Its antigen remains unidentified. The CDR3 contains 14 residues. V trimming: 5 bases; J trimming: 4 bases; junction bases outside the gene matches: 6. Germline CDR1 and CDR2: SGHAT and FQNNGV. This sequence originates from a young man who had mild COVID-19 (a few samples of this study predate the infection). Cell type and time point are not known. Sequences were obtained from PBMCs or a T cell subset sorted from them (not recorded which). The chain is built from TRBV11-2 and TRBJ2-5; 8 bases line up with TRBD2. CDR3 sequence reads: CASSTQRGRETQYF. CDR3 sequence (DNA): TGTGCCAGCAGCACTCAGCGGGGGCGAGAGACCCAGTACTTC.